Below are 16 T cell receptor beta chains sequenced from a single sample in a study of cytotoxic CD8 clonotypes in ibrutinib-treated CLL. The method was immunoSEQ multiplex PCR; TCRdb's version includes in-frame clones alone and lacks a portion of them. The top ten clones hold more than 6% of a sample with some 310,000 clones, 70% to 80% of them seen once. The specimen was PBMCs, collected before ibrutinib treatment. The receptor set was obtained from a human donor with chronic lymphocytic leukemia.

The chain combines TRBV5-6 with TRBJ2-7, with 11 bases lining up with TRBD2. Germline trimming cut 4 bases from V and 4 bases from J; bases unmatched to any gene: 13. This CDR3 is 17 amino acids long. Germline-derived CDR1 and CDR2 are SGHDT and YYEEEE. The CDR3 protein is CASSAGPTSGSLYEQYF. DNA for the CDR3: TGTGCCAGCAGCGCGGGACCCACTAGCGGGAGTTTGTACGAGCAGTACTTC.

The J gene is TRBJ1-2, the V gene TRBV9; 7 nucleotides line up with TRBD1. Germline V gives CDR1 SGDLS, CDR2 YYNGEE. This CDR3 is 15 amino acids long. V dropped 7 bases and J dropped 7; count of bases not matched to a gene: 16. The CDR3 DNA reads TGTGCCAGCTCCCCGACAGGGAGTGCTGCCGCTGGCTACACCTTC. It codes for CASSPTGSAAAGYTF.

This clone was seen more than once but under ten times. The chain couples TRBV7-2 to TRBJ1-4, with D perhaps TRBD1 (5 bases). V shed 2 bases and J shed 3 bases, with 10 bases lying between them. Germline-derived CDR1 and CDR2 are SGHTA and FQGNSA. This CDR3 region has 15 residues. CDR3 DNA: TGTGCCAGCAGCTTACAGGGTCGAGCTAATGAAAAACTGTTTTTT. Translated, it gives CASSLQGRANEKLFF.

This clone was detected only a few times. The genes are TRBV14 and TRBJ1-2; D is unclear. Between the trimmed V and J ends, which lost 1 base and 3 bases, there was a span of 3 bases. Germline V CDR1 and CDR2: SGHDN, FVKESK. This CDR3 contains 12 residues. This CDR3 reads CASSQVHYGYTF. CDR3 bases: TGTGCCAGCAGCCAAGTTCACTATGGCTACACCTTC.

This clone occurred a few times. The chain has TRBV27 and TRBJ2-5; 10 bases line up with TRBD1. Germline assignment: CDR1 MNHEY and CDR2 SMNVEV (reference sequence). The CDR3 spans 15 residues. The V gene end was trimmed by 2 bases and the J gene end by 7 bases; junction bases not matched to a gene: 7. The CDR3 loop is CASSLIGTGETTQYF. DNA of the CDR3: TGTGCCAGCAGTTTAATCGGGACAGGGGAAACGACCCAGTACTTC.

This sequence joins TRBV7-2 and TRBJ1-5, with 9 bases matching TRBD1. Germline V gene data show CDR1 as SGHTA and CDR2 as FQGNSA. The CDR3 sequence is 14 residues long. V lost 5 bases and J lost 5; bases outside the gene matches: 4. For the CDR3, the DNA is TGTGCCAGCAGCACAACAGGGGGCCATCAGCCCCAGCATTTT. It codes for CASSTTGGHQPQHF.

The CDR3 nucleotides read TGTGCCAGCAGCTTATCCAGTAGCGGGTTGTTTAATGAGCAGTTCTTC. It yields the protein CASSLSSSGLFNEQFF. The V call is TRBV11-2, the J call TRBJ2-1; 7 bases match TRBD2. The germline V gene encodes CDR1 SGHAT and CDR2 FQNNGV. With V trimmed by 2 bases and J by 7 bases, 11 bases remained unmatched. There are 16 residues in the CDR3.

This chain links TRBV19 with TRBJ2-1; 7 nucleotides agree with TRBD2. Trimming took 5 bases from V and 4 from J; bases not matched to a gene: 14. The germline gives CDR1 LNHDA, CDR2 SQIVND (reference sequence). This CDR3 comprises 17 residues. The CDR3 region is CASSSLTGGAMYNEQFF. The CDR3 nucleotides read TGTGCCAGTAGTTCGTTAACGGGAGGCGCCATGTACAATGAGCAGTTCTTC.

The chain uses TRBV19 and TRBJ2-2; 12 bases align to TRBD2. The V gene's germline CDR1 is LNHDA and CDR2 SQIVND (reference sequence). The V and J ends lost 1 base and 8 bases, in that order; junction bases with no gene match: 14. The CDR3 consists of 19 residues. CDR3 DNA sequence: TGTGCCAGTAGTATAGGACTAGCGGGAGCTCTGTCCGCCACTGGGGAGCTGTTTTTT. Protein product: CASSIGLAGALSATGELFF.

The J gene is TRBJ2-1, the V gene TRBV10-1, with 8 bases matching TRBD1. Per germline, CDR1 WNHNN and CDR2 SYGVQD (reference sequence). V lost 6 bases, J lost 2 bases, and 6 bases stayed unmatched. The CDR3 covers 15 residues. The CDR3 DNA reads TGCGCCAGCAGACGCCGGGACAGGACCTACAATGAGCAGTTCTTC. Translation: CASRRRDRTYNEQFF.

The genes are TRBV27 and TRBJ1-5, with D perhaps matching TRBD1 (6 bases). There are 13 residues in the CDR3. The germline V gene encodes CDR1 MNHEY and CDR2 SMNVEV (reference sequence). V was shortened by 5 bases and J by 8 bases, with 13 bases between the two germline ends. CDR3 amino acids: CASSGVNREPQHF. The CDR3 DNA follows: TGTGCCAGCAGTGGGGTCAACAGGGAGCCCCAGCATTTT.

The chain couples TRBV7-9 to TRBJ2-7; 7 bases align to TRBD2. The V gene end was trimmed by 2 bases and the J gene end by 5 bases; junction bases not matched to a gene: 9. CDR1 is SEHNR and CDR2 is FQNEAQ in the germline V gene (reference sequence). The CDR3 spans 15 residues. CDR3 coding DNA: TGTGCCAGCAGCTTAACAGCGGGACCTGGGGACGAGCAGTACTTC. Protein: CASSLTAGPGDEQYF. Full variable domain (rest looked up from reference TRBV7-9 and TRBJ2-7): DTGVSQNPRHKITKRGQNVTFRCDPISEHNRLYWYRQTLGQGPEFLTYFQNEAQLEKSRLLSDRFSAERPKGSFSTLEIQRTEQGDSAMYLCASSLTAGPGDEQYFGPGTRLTVT.

This clone has a handful of counts. The genes are TRBV2 and TRBJ2-7; a possible D gene is TRBD1 (6 bases). Per the germline V gene, CDR1 is SNHLY and CDR2 is FYNNEI. This CDR3 region has 14 residues. V dropped 7 bases and J dropped 3 bases, with 16 bases sitting between them. The CDR3 DNA reads TGTGCCAGCACCTCCGGGACATTTTACTACGAGCAGTACTTC. Its protein product is CASTSGTFYYEQYF.

This chain links TRBV11-2 with TRBJ1-2, with no clear D. The CDR3 contains 12 residues. Trimming stripped 5 bases from V and 5 bases from J, with 9 bases between. CDR1 is SGHAT and CDR2 is FQNNGV in the germline V gene. CDR3 nucleotide sequence: TGTGCCAGCAGCCAAGGTCTGTATGGCTACACCTTC. It is translated as CASSQGLYGYTF.

The V gene is TRBV28, the J gene TRBJ2-7; no definite D call. CDR1 and CDR2 from the germline V gene are MDHEN and SYDVKM. V dropped 6 bases and J dropped 6 bases, with 6 bases sitting between them. This CDR3 has 10 amino acids. The CDR3 bases are TGTGCCAGCAGCCGGAGCGAGCAGTACTTC. It yields the protein CASSRSEQYF.

The chain has TRBV6-1 and TRBJ1-1; the match to TRBD1 covers 9 bases. Germline assignment: CDR1 MNHNS and CDR2 SASEGT. The CDR3 covers 14 residues. V shed 4 bases, J shed 4 bases, and the junction held 4 bases outside the gene matches. The CDR3 reads CASSVQGALTEAFF. For the CDR3, the DNA is TGTGCCAGCAGTGTACAGGGGGCCCTCACTGAAGCTTTCTTT.